This TCR beta chain originates from a study of blood T cell repertoires in COVID-19. Looking at the study overall: The United States, Italy and Spain provided the acute and convalescent COVID-19 samples. The cDNA or gDNA used as material had been derived from T cells, B-cell-depleted T cells, or PBMCs.

Germline loops: CDR1 GTSNPN, CDR2 SVGIG (reference sequence). The V end was cut by 0 bases, the J end by 6 bases, with 9 bases between. This CDR3 is built from 14 residues. Sequencing was performed with immunoSEQ multiplex PCR; in TCRdb, only in-frame clones are kept and a portion is missing. The sample carries a few hundred thousand clones, 80% to 90% recorded once. The chain has TRBV30 and TRBJ1-6; D unclear. The clonotype was recovered from a woman between 65 and 79 years old with acute or convalescent COVID-19. Sequencing was done on a sample of peripheral blood. The CDR3 sequence is CAWSVSQSNSPLHF. The CDR3 region has the DNA TGTGCCTGGAGTGTCTCACAGTCTAATTCACCCCTCCACTTT.